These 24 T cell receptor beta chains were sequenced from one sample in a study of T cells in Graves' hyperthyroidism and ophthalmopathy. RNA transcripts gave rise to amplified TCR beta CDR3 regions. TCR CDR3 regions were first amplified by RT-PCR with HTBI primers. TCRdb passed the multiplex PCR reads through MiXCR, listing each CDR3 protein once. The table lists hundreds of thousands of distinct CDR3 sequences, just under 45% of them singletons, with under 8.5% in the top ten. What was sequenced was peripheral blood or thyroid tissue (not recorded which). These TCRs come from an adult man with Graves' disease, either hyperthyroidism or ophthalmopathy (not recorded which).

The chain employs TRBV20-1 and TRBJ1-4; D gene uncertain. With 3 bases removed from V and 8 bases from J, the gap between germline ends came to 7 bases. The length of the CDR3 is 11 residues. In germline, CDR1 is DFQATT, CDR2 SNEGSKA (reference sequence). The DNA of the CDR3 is TGCAGTGCTAGCTTTCGGGAAAAACTGTTTTTT. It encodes CSASFREKLFF.

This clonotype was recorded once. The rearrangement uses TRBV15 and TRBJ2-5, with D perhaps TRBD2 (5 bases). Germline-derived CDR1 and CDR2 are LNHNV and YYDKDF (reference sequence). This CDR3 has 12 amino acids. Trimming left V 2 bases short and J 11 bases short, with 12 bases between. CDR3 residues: CATSRYTGEQYF. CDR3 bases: TGTGCCACCAGCAGATACACCGGGGAGCAGTACTTC.

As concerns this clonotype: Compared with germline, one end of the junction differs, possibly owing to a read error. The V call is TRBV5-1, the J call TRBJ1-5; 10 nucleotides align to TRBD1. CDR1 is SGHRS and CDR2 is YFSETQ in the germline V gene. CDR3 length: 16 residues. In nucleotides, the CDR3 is TGTGCCAGCAGCGTAGGGGGGACAGGGGGCAATCAGCCCCAGCATTTT. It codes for CASSVGGTGGNQPQHF.

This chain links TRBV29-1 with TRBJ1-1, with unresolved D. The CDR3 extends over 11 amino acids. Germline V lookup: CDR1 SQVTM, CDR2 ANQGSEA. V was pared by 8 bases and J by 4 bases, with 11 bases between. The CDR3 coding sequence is TGCAGCTTAACTGGGGTCACTGAAGCTTTCTTT. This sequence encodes CSLTGVTEAFF. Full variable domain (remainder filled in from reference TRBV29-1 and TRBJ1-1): SAVISQKPSRDICQRGTSLTIQCQVDSQVTMMFWYRQQPGQSLTLIATANQGSEATYESGFVIDKFPISRPNLTFSTLTVSNMSPEDSSIYLCSLTGVTEAFFGQGTRLTVV.

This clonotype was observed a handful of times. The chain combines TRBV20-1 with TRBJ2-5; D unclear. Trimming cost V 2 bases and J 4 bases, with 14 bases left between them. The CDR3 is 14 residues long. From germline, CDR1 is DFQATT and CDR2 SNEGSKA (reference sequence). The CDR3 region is CSARRSISSETQYF. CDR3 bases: TGCAGTGCTAGAAGGTCTATCTCATCAGAGACCCAGTACTTC.

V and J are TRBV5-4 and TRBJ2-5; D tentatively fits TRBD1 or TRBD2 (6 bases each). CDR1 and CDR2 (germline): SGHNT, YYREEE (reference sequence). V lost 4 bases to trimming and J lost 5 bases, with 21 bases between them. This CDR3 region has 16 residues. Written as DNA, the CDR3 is TGTGCCAGCAGCCAAGATGAGGGGGGCGCGAAGGAGACCCAGTACTTC. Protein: CASSQDEGGAKETQYF.

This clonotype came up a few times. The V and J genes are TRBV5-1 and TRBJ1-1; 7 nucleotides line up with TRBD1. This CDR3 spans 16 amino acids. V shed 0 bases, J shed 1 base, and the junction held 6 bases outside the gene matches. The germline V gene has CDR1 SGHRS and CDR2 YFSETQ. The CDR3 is CASSLGGDRTNTEAFF. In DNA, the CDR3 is TGCGCCAGCAGCTTGGGGGGGGACAGAACGAACACTGAAGCTTTCTTT.

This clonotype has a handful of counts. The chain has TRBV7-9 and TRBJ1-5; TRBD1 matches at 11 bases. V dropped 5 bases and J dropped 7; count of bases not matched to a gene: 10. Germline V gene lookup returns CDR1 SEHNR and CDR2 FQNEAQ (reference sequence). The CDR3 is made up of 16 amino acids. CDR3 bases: TGTGCCAGCAGCCTAAGCGGGACAGGGGGAATCCAGCCCCAGCATTTT. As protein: CASSLSGTGGIQPQHF.

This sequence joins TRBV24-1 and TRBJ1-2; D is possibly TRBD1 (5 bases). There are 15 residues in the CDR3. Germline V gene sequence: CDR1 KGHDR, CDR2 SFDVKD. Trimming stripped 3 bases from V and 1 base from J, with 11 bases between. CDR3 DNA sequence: TGTGCCACCAGTGATAGTCCGGGGGGTAACTATGGCTACACCTTC. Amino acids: CATSDSPGGNYGYTF.

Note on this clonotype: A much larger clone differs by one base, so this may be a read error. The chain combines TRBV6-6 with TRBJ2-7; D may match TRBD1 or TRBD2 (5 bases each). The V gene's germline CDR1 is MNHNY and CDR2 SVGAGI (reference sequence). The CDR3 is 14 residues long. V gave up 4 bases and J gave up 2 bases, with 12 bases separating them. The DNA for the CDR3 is TGTGCCAGCAGTTCCCAGGGACGGCCCTACGAGCAGTACTTC. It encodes CASSSQGRPYEQYF.

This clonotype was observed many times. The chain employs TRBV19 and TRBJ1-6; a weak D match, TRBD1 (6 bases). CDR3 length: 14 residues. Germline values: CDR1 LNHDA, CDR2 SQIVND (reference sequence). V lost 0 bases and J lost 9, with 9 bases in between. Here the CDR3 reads CASSIEKGGSPLHF. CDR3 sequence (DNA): TGTGCCAGTAGTATAGAGAAAGGGGGTTCACCCCTCCACTTT. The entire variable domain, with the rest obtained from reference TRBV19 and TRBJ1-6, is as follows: DGGITQSPKYLFRKEGQNVTLSCEQNLNHDAMYWYRQDPGQGLRLIYYSQIVNDFQKGDIAEGYSVSREKKESFPLTVTSAQKNPTAFYLCASSIEKGGSPLHFGNGTRLTVT.

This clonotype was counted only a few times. The DNA for the CDR3 is TGTGCCAGTAGTAGGTCATCGGTGAGCTCCTACGAGCAGTACTTC. Amino acids: CASSRSSVSSYEQYF. The chain couples TRBV19 to TRBJ2-7; D not certain. CDR3 length: 15 residues. The ends were cut back, 4 bases at V and 0 bases at J, with 13 bases in the middle. Germline V gene sequence: CDR1 LNHDA, CDR2 SQIVND (reference sequence). Complete variable domain (other parts from reference TRBV19 and TRBJ2-7): DGGITQSPKYLFRKEGQNVTLSCEQNLNHDAMYWYRQDPGQGLRLIYYSQIVNDFQKGDIAEGYSVSREKKESFPLTVTSAQKNPTAFYLCASSRSSVSSYEQYFGPGTRLTVT.

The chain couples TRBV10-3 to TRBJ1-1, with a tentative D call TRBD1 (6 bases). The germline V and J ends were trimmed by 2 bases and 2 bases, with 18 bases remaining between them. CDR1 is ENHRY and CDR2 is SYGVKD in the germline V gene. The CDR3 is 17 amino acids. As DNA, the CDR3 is TGTGCCATCAGTGAGACGAGACAGGCGGTAGGTAACACTGAAGCTTTCTTT. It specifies CAISETRQAVGNTEAFF.

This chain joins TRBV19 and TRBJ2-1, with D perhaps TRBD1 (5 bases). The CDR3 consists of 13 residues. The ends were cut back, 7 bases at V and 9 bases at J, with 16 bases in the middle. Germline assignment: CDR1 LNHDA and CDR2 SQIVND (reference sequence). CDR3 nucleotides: TGTGCCAGTACCGGAGACAGTGCTGGTGAGCAGTTCTTC. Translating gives CASTGDSAGEQFF.

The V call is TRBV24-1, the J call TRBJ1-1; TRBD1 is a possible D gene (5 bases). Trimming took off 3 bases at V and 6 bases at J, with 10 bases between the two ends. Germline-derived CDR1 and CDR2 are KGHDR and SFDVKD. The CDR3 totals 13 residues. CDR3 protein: CATSDPGTSEAFF. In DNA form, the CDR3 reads TGTGCCACCAGTGATCCCGGGACCTCTGAAGCTTTCTTT.

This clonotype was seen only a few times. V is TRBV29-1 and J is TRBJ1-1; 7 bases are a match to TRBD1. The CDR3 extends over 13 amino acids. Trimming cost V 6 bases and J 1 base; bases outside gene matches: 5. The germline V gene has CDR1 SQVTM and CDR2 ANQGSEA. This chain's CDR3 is CSVPTGQNTEAFF. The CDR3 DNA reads TGCAGCGTGCCGACAGGGCAGAACACTGAAGCTTTCTTT.

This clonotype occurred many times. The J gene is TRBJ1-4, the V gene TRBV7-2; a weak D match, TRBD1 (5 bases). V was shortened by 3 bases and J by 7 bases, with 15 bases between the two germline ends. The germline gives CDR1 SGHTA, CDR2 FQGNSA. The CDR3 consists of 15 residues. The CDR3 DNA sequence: TGTGCCAGCAGCTTTCAGGCAGGGAAGGGTGAAAAACTGTTTTTT. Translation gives CASSFQAGKGEKLFF.

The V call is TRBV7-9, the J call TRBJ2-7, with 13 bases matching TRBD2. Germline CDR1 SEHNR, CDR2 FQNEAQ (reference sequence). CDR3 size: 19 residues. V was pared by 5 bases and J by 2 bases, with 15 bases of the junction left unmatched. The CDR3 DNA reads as TGTGCCAGCAGCCGGCGGACTAGCGGGGGACAACTCATCCCCTACGAGCAGTACTTC. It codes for CASSRRTSGGQLIPYEQYF.

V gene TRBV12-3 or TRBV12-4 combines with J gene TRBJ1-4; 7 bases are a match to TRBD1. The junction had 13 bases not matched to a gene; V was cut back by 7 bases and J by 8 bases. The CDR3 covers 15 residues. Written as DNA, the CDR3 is TGTGCCAGCACCCCTGACAGGGCGTCGAAGGAAAAACTGTTTTTT. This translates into CASTPDRASKEKLFF.

Here the CDR3 reads CASSLDKSSYNSPLHF. Written as DNA, the CDR3 is TGTGCCAGTAGTTTGGACAAAAGCTCCTATAATTCACCCCTCCACTTT. The chain joins TRBV19 to TRBJ1-6; tentatively, D is TRBD1 (5 bases). The CDR3 is made up of 16 amino acids. CDR1 LNHDA and CDR2 SQIVND come from the germline V gene (reference sequence). The V end lost 5 bases, the J end lost 0 bases, and 11 bases lay between the germline ends.

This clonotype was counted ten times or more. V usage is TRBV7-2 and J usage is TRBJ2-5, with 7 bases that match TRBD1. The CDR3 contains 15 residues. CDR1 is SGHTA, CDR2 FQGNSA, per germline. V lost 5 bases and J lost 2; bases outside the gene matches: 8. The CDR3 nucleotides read TGTGCCAGCAGCGCCCAGGGACAGCCGCAAGAGACCCAGTACTTC. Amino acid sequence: CASSAQGQPQETQYF. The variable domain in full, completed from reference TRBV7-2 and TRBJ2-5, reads GAGVSQSPSNKVTEKGKDVELRCDPISGHTALYWYRQSLGQGLEFLIYFQGNSAPDKSGLPSDRFSAERTGGSVSTLTIQRTQQEDSAVYLCASSAQGQPQETQYFGPGTRLLVL.

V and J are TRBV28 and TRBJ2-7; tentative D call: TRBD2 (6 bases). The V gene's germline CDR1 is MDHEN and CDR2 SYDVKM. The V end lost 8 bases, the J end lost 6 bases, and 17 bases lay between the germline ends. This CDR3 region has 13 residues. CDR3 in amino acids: CASRRDGGLEQYF. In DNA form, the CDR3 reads TGTGCCAGCCGTCGGGACGGGGGTCTCGAGCAGTACTTC. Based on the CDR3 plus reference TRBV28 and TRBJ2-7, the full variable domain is DVKVTQSSRYLVKRTGEKVFLECVQDMDHENMFWYRQDPGLGLRLIYFSYDVKMKEKGDIPEGYSVSREKKERFSLILESASTNQTSMYLCASRRDGGLEQYFGPGTRLTVT.

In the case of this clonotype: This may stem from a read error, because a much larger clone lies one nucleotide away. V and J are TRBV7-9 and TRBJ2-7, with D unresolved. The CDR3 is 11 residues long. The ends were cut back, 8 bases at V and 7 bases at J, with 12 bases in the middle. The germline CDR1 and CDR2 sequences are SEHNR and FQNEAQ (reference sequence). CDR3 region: CASCPVGEQYF. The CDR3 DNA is TGTGCCAGCTGCCCGGTAGGTGAGCAGTACTTC. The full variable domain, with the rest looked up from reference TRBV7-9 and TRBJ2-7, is DTGVSQNPRHKITKRGQNVTFRCDPISEHNRLYWYRQTLGQGPEFLTYFQNEAQLEKSRLLSDRFSAERPKGSFSTLEIQRTEQGDSAMYLCASCPVGEQYFGPGTRLTVT.

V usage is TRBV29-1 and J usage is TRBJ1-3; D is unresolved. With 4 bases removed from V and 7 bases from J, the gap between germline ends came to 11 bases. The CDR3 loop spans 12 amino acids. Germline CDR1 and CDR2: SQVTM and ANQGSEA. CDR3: CSVVVQLNTIYF. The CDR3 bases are TGCAGCGTTGTTGTCCAACTGAACACCATATATTTT. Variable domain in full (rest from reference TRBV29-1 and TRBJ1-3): SAVISQKPSRDICQRGTSLTIQCQVDSQVTMMFWYRQQPGQSLTLIATANQGSEATYESGFVIDKFPISRPNLTFSTLTVSNMSPEDSSIYLCSVVVQLNTIYFGEGSWLTVV.